This T cell receptor (beta chain) was sequenced during a study of shared clonotypes between healthy human individuals. Study at large: Samples came from two female and three male donors aged 18 to 49.

Template for every sorted-subset replicate PCR totaled 200 to 250 ng DNA, approximately 30,000 T cell genomes. Sequencing was performed with immunoSEQ multiplex PCR; in TCRdb, only in-frame clones are kept and a portion is missing. The table records 90,000 to 150,000 clones, around 65% of them present only once. The donors, healthy adults who were HIV-negative, had experienced no recent acute infections or vaccinations. The CDR3 is 12 amino acids. CDR1 is PRHDT and CDR2 is FYEKMQ in the germline V gene (reference sequence). Sequenced input: memory CD8+ T cells sorted from blood. Subset denoted: CD45RO+ cells pooled with CCR7-negative TemRA cells. This chain connects TRBV13 to TRBJ2-5, with no clear D. The J call may be in error: the DNA end matches TRBJ2-7 better. The receptor was isolated from a woman in her 30s in good health. In DNA, the CDR3 is TGTGCCAGCAGCTTAAATCGGGCCGAGCAGTACTTC. Protein sequence: CASSLNRAEQYF.